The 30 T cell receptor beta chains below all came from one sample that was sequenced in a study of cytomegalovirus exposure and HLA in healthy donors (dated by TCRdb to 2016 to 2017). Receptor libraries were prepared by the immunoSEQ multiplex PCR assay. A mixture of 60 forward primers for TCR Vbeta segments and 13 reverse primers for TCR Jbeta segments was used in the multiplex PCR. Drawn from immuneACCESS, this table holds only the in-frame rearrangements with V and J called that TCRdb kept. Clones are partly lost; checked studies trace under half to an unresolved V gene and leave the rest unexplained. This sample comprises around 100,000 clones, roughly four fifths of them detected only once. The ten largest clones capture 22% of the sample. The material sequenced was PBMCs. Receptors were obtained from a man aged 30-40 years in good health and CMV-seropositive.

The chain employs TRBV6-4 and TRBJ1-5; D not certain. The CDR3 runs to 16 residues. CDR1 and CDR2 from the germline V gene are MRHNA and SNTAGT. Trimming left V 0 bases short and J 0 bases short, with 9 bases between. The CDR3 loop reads CASSDSGDFSNQPQHF. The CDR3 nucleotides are TGTGCCAGCAGTGACTCGGGAGACTTTAGCAATCAGCCCCAGCATTTT.

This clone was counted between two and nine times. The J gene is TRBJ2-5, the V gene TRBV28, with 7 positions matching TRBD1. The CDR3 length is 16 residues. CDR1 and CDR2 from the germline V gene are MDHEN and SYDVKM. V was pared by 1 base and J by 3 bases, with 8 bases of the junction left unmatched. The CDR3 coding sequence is TGTGCCAGCAGTTTATCCCAGGGGGAATGGGAAGAGACCCAGTACTTC. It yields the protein CASSLSQGEWEETQYF.

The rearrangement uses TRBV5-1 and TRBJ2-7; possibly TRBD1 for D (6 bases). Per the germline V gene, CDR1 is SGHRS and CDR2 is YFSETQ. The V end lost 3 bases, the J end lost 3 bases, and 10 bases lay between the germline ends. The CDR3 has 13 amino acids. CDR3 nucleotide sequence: TGCGCCAGCAGCTCCGAACAGGGCTACGAGCAGTACTTC. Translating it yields CASSSEQGYEQYF.

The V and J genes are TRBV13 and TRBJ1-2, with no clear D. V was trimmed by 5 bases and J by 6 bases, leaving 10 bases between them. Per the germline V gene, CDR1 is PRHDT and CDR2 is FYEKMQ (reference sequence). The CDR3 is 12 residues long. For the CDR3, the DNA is TGTGCCAGCAGCGGCCCCAGAAATGGCTACACCTTC. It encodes CASSGPRNGYTF.

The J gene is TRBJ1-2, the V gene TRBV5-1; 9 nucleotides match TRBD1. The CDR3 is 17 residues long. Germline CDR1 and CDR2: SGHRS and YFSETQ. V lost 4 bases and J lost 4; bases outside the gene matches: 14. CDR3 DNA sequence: TGCGCCAGCAGCCTAGACATAGGGACAGGGTCGGGCTATGGCTACACCTTC. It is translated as CASSLDIGTGSGYGYTF.

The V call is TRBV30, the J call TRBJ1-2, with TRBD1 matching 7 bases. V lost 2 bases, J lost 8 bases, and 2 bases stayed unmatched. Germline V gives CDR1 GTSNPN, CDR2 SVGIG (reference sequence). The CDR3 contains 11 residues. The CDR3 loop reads CAWSIGGGYTF. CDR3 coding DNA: TGTGCCTGGAGTATAGGGGGCGGCTACACCTTC.

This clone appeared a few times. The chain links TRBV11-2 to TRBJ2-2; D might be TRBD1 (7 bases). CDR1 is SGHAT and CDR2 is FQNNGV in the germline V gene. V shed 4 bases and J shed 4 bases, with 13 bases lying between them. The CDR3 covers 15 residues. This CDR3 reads CASSSQGGGTGELFF. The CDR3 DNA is TGTGCCAGCAGCTCGCAGGGGGGCGGCACCGGGGAGCTGTTTTTT.

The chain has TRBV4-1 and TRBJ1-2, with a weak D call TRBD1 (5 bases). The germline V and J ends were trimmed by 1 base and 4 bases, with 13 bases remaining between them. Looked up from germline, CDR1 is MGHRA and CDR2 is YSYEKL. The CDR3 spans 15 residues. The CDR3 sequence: CASSQGLGVGYGYTF. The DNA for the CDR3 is TGCGCCAGCAGCCAAGGCCTAGGGGTGGGCTATGGCTACACCTTC.

As DNA, the CDR3 is TGTGCCAGCAGCTTGATGGACAGATACAATGAGCAGTTCTTC. Translation gives CASSLMDRYNEQFF. V is TRBV5-4 and J is TRBJ2-1; a weak D match, TRBD1 (6 bases). Trimming took off 1 base at V and 4 bases at J, with 9 bases between the two ends. This CDR3 spans 14 amino acids. Germline V gives CDR1 SGHNT, CDR2 YYREEE (reference sequence).

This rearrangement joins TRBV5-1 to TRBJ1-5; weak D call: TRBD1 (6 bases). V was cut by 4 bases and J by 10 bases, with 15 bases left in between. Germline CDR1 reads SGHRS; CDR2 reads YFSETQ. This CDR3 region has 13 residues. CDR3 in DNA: TGCGCCAGCAGCATTAACAGGGAGGGCCCCCAGCATTTT. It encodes CASSINREGPQHF.

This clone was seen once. The CDR3 bases are TGTGCCAGTAGTAGAGGACAGGGGTGGGACATTCAGTACTTC. Protein: CASSRGQGWDIQYF. The chain couples TRBV19 to TRBJ2-4; 9 bases are shared with TRBD1. V trimming: 4 bases; J trimming: 8 bases; junction bases outside the gene matches: 6. The germline CDR1 and CDR2 sequences are LNHDA and SQIVND (reference sequence). CDR3 size: 14 residues.

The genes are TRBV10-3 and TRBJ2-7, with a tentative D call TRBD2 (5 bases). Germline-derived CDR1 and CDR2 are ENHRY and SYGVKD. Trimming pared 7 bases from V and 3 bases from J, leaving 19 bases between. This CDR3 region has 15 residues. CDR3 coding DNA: TGTGCCATCATCAGGCGGGTCACGGTTGACTACGAGCAGTACGTC. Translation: CAIIRRVTVDYEQYV.

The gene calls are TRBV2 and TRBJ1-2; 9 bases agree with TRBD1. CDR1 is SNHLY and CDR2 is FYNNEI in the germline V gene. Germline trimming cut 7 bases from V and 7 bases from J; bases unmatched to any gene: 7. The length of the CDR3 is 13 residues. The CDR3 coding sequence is TGTGCCAGCATGTGGGGACAGGGAGGTGGCTACACCTTC. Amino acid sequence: CASMWGQGGGYTF.

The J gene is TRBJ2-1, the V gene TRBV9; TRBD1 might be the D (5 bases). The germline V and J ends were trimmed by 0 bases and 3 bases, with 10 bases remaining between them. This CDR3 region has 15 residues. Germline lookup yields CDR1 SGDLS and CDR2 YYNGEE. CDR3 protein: CASSVGQGVYNEQFF. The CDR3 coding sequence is TGTGCCAGCAGCGTAGGGCAGGGCGTCTACAATGAGCAGTTCTTC.

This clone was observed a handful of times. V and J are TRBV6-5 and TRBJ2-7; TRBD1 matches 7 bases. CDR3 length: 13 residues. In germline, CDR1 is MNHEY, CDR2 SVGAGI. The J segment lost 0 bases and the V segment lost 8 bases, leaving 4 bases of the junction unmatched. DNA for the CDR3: TGTGCCAGCCACCGGGACAGCTCCTACGAGCAGTACTTC. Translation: CASHRDSSYEQYF.

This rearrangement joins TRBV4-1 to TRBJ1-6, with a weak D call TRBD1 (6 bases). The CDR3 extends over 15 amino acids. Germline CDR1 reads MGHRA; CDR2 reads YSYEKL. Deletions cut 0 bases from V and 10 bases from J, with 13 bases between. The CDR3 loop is CASSQEDSQVSPLHF. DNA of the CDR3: TGCGCCAGCAGCCAAGAGGACAGTCAAGTCTCACCCCTCCACTTT.

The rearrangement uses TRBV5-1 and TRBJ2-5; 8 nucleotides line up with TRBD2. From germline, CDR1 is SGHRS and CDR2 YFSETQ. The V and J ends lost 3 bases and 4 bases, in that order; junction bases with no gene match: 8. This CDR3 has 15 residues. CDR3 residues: CASSSTGRGGETQYF. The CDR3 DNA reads TGCGCCAGCAGCTCCACAGGTCGGGGGGGAGAGACCCAGTACTTC.

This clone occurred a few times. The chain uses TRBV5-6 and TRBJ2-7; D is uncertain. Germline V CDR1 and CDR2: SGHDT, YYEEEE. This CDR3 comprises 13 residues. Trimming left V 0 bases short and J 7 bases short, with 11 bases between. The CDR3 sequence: CASSLDRLSEQYF. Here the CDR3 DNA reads TGTGCCAGCAGCTTGGACAGATTAAGTGAGCAGTACTTC. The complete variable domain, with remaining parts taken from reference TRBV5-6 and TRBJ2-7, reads DAGVTQSPTHLIKTRGQQVTLRCSPKSGHDTVSWYQQALGQGPQFIFQYYEEEERQRGNFPDRFSGHQFPNYSSELNVNALLLGDSALYLCASSLDRLSEQYFGPGTRLTVT.

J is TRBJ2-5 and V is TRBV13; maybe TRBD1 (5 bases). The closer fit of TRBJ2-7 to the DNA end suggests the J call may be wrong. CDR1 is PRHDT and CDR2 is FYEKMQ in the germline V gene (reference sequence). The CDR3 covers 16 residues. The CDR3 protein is CASSPRQSRIFYEQYF. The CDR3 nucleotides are TGTGCCAGCAGCCCCCGACAGTCCCGTATCTTCTACGAGCAGTACTTC.

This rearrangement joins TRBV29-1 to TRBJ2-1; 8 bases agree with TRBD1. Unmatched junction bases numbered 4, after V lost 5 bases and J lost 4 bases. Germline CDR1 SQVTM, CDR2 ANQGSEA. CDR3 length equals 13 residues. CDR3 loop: CSVQTGEYNEQFF. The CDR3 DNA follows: TGCAGCGTTCAGACAGGGGAATACAATGAGCAGTTCTTC.

CDR3 nucleotides: TGTGCCAGTAGTATAGGCGGTACTAGCACAGATACGCAGTATTTT. This gives the protein CASSIGGTSTDTQYF. The chain uses TRBV19 and TRBJ2-3, with unresolved D. Between the trimmed V and J ends, which lost 1 base and 0 bases, there was a span of 8 bases. This CDR3 is built from 15 residues. CDR1 is LNHDA and CDR2 is SQIVND in the germline V gene (reference sequence).

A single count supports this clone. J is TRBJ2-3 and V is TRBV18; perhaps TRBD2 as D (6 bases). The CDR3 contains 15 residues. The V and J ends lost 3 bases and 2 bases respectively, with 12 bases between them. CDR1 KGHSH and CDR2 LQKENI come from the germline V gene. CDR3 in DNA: TGTGCCAGCTCACCGGGACTGGAAAACACAGATACGCAGTATTTT. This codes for CASSPGLENTDTQYF.

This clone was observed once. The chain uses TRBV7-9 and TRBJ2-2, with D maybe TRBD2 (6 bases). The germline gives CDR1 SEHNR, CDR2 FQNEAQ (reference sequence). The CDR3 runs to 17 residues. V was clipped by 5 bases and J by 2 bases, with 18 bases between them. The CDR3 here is CASSQIGQGLNTGELFF. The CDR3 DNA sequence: TGTGCCAGCAGCCAAATAGGCCAGGGACTCAACACCGGGGAGCTGTTTTTT.

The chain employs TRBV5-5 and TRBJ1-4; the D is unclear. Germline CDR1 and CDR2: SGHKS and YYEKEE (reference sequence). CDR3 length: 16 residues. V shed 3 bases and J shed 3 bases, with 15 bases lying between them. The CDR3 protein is CASSSFPVSSNEKLFF. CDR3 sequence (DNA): TGTGCCAGCAGCTCCTTCCCGGTCTCTTCTAATGAAAAACTGTTTTTT.

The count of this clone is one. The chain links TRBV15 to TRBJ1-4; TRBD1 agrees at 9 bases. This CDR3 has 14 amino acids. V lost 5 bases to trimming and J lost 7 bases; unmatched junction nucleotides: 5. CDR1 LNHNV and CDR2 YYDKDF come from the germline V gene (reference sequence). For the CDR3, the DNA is TGTGCCACCAGCTGGGACAGGGTTATTGAAAAACTGTTTTTT. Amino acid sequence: CATSWDRVIEKLFF.

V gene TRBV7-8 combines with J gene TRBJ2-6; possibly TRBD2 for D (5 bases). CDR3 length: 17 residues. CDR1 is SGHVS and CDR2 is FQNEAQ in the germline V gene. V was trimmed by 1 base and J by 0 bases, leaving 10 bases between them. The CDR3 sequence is CASSLVGLNSGANVLTF. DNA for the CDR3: TGTGCCAGCAGCTTAGTAGGACTGAACTCTGGGGCCAACGTCCTGACTTTC.

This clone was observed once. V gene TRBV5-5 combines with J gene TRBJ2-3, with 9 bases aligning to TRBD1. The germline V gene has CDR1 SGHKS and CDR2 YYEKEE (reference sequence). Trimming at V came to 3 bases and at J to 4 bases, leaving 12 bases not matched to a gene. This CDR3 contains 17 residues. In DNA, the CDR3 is TGTGCCAGCAGCTGGGGGGGGGACAGGGTAACCGCAGATACGCAGTATTTT. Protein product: CASSWGGDRVTADTQYF. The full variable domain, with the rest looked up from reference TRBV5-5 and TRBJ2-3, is DAGVTQSPTHLIKTRGQQVTLRCSPISGHKSVSWYQQVLGQGPQFIFQYYEKEERGRGNFPDRFSARQFPNYSSELNVNALLLGDSALYLCASSWGGDRVTADTQYFGPGTRLTVL.

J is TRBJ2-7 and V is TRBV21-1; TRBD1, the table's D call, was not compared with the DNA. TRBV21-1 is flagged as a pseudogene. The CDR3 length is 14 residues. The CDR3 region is CASGRRTSLYEQYV. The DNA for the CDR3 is TGTGCCAGCGGGCGCAGGACATCACTTTACGAGCAGTACGTC.

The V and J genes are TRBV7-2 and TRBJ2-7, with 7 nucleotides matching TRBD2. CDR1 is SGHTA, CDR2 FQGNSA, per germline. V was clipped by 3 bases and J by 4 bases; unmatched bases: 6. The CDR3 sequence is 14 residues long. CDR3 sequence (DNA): TGTGCCAGCAGCTTCGAACTAGCGTGGTACGAGCAGTACTTC. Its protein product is CASSFELAWYEQYF.

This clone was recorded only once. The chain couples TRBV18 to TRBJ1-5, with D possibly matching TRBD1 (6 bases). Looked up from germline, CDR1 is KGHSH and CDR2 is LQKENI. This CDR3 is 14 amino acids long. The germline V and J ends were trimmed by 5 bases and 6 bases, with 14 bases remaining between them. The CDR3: CASSVQQGSQPQHF. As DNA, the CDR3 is TGTGCCAGCTCAGTCCAACAGGGAAGTCAGCCCCAGCATTTT.